A single sample is the source of the 30 T cell receptor beta chains below, sequenced in a study of T cell responses to AZD1222 COVID-19 vaccine. Clones were read by immunoSEQ multiplex PCR, and TCRdb kept only the in-frame ones, dropping some. Here the sample spans fewer than 150,000 clones, 88% being singletons. Specimen: peripheral blood, collected 28 days after the second AZD1222 dose. These receptors originate from an adult who received the AZD1222 COVID-19 vaccine.

This clone has a single count. The chain is built from TRBV6-2 or TRBV6-3 and TRBJ2-3; no definite D call. The CDR3 covers 13 residues. The germline V gene encodes CDR1 MNHEY and CDR2 SVGEGT. Trimming left V 5 bases short and J 8 bases short, with 14 bases between. CDR3 nucleotide sequence: TGTGCCAGCAGTATCGACCAACTGGGTACGCAGTATTTT. Translated: CASSIDQLGTQYF.

The V and J genes are TRBV29-1 and TRBJ2-5; D tentatively reads TRBD1 or TRBD2 (5 bases each). CDR1 is SQVTM, CDR2 ANQGSEA, per germline. Trimming cost V 6 bases and J 1 base, with 9 bases left between them. The CDR3 is made up of 12 amino acids. The CDR3 DNA sequence: TGCAGCGTCACCGGGGCCCAAGAGACCCAGTACTTC. It encodes CSVTGAQETQYF.

The chain recombines TRBV5-1 with TRBJ1-1; D is ambiguous. Germline V gene sequence: CDR1 SGHRS, CDR2 YFSETQ. Trimming shortened V by 5 bases and J by 1 base, and 12 bases separated the two germline ends. This CDR3 has 14 amino acids. CDR3 loop: CASSSRTANTEAFF. The CDR3, as DNA: TGCGCCAGCAGTTCGAGGACGGCGAACACTGAAGCTTTCTTT.

This rearrangement joins TRBV9 to TRBJ1-3, with 9 positions matching TRBD1. This CDR3 has 15 residues. Germline CDR1 SGDLS, CDR2 YYNGEE. V dropped 3 bases and J dropped 4; count of bases not matched to a gene: 5. CDR3 DNA sequence: TGTGCCAGCAGCGCTTACAGGGGGCTCGGAAACACCATATATTTT. It translates to CASSAYRGLGNTIYF.

This sequence joins TRBV18 and TRBJ2-3; tentatively, D is TRBD1 or TRBD2 (5 bases each). Germline-derived CDR1 and CDR2 are KGHSH and LQKENI. This CDR3 contains 14 residues. The ends were cut back, 2 bases at V and 2 bases at J, with 8 bases in the middle. In DNA form, the CDR3 reads TGTGCCAGCTCACCATCGGGGACCACAGATACGCAGTATTTT. Residues: CASSPSGTTDTQYF.

The V call is TRBV3-1 (or the pseudogene TRBV3-2), the J call TRBJ1-3; D remains unclear. Germline loops: CDR1 LGHDT, CDR2 YNNKEL (reference sequence). CDR3 length equals 15 residues. The V end lost 0 bases, the J end lost 3 bases, and 9 bases lay between the germline ends. CDR3 bases: TGTGCCAGCAGCCAAGATGTGGGCTTTGGAAACACCATATATTTT. Translated, it gives CASSQDVGFGNTIYF.

The CDR3 DNA sequence: TGTGCCAGCAGCTCACGATACAGGGGGCTAGGGAACACTGAAGCTTTCTTT. Protein: CASSSRYRGLGNTEAFF. The V and J genes are TRBV5-4 and TRBJ1-1; TRBD1 aligns across 9 bases. The length of the CDR3 is 17 residues. Germline lookup yields CDR1 SGHNT and CDR2 YYREEE (reference sequence). V shed 3 bases, J shed 1 base, and the junction held 10 bases outside the gene matches.

The J gene is TRBJ1-5, the V gene TRBV19; D might be TRBD1 (6 bases). Trimming left V 6 bases short and J 4 bases short, with 10 bases between. CDR3 length equals 13 residues. Germline CDR1 reads LNHDA; CDR2 reads SQIVND (reference sequence). The chain's CDR3 is CASRGRGNQPQHF. In nucleotides, the CDR3 is TGTGCCAGTAGGGGTAGGGGGAATCAGCCCCAGCATTTT.

A single count supports this clone. This rearrangement joins TRBV5-1 to TRBJ1-6; tentative D call: TRBD1 (5 bases). Germline values: CDR1 SGHRS, CDR2 YFSETQ. Trimming pared 7 bases from V and 3 bases from J, leaving 14 bases between. This CDR3 contains 15 residues. CDR3: CASAGGADYNSPLHF. In DNA, the CDR3 is TGCGCCAGCGCCGGTGGGGCAGACTATAATTCACCCCTCCACTTT.

The V and J genes are TRBV9 and TRBJ1-6; perhaps TRBD1 as D (5 bases). Germline CDR1 SGDLS, CDR2 YYNGEE. The CDR3 has 13 amino acids. Trimming left V 5 bases short and J 12 bases short, with 15 bases between. The CDR3: CASSRGTLGPLHF. The DNA for the CDR3 is TGTGCCAGCAGTAGAGGGACGCTAGGACCCCTCCACTTT.

This clone was detected only once. The chain has TRBV27 and TRBJ1-6, with D unresolved. V lost 4 bases to trimming and J lost 7 bases, with 11 bases between them. This CDR3 spans 14 amino acids. The V gene's germline CDR1 is MNHEY and CDR2 SMNVEV (reference sequence). In DNA, the CDR3 is TGTGCCAGCAGTTGGTCGGGCCCAAATTCACCCCTCCACTTT. Its protein product is CASSWSGPNSPLHF.

The rearrangement uses TRBV6-5 and TRBJ1-1, with D tentatively TRBD1 (5 bases). The CDR3 contains 15 residues. CDR1 is MNHEY and CDR2 is SVGAGI in the germline V gene. The V end was cut by 5 bases, the J end by 0 bases, with 13 bases between. The CDR3 region has the DNA TGTGCCAGCAGTCCTCGAGCAGGGATGAACACTGAAGCTTTCTTT. Its protein product is CASSPRAGMNTEAFF.

This clone was detected once. The CDR3 spells CASSDVAGVLRGELFF. DNA for the CDR3: TGTGCCAGCAGTGACGTGGCGGGGGTCCTCCGCGGGGAGCTGTTTTTT. The V gene is TRBV6-4, the J gene TRBJ2-2; TRBD2 aligns across 7 bases. This CDR3 contains 16 residues. Germline-derived CDR1 and CDR2 are MRHNA and SNTAGT. Unmatched junction bases numbered 10, after V lost 2 bases and J lost 7 bases.

In DNA, the CDR3 is TGTGCCAGCAGCTTGGCGGGGAGTACGTACAATGAGCAGTTCTTC. This sequence encodes CASSLAGSTYNEQFF. The genes are TRBV5-4 and TRBJ2-1; a possible D gene is TRBD2 (5 bases). Between the trimmed V and J ends, which lost 0 bases and 4 bases, there was a span of 11 bases. The CDR3 contains 15 residues. Germline loops: CDR1 SGHNT, CDR2 YYREEE (reference sequence).

This rearrangement joins TRBV6-4 to TRBJ2-3; unclear D gene. V was clipped by 0 bases and J by 0 bases, with 7 bases between them. Germline CDR1 and CDR2: MRHNA and SNTAGT. CDR3 length: 15 residues. CDR3 DNA: TGTGCCAGCAGTGACTCGTATCTCAGCACAGATACGCAGTATTTT. Protein product: CASSDSYLSTDTQYF.

J is TRBJ1-1 and V is TRBV4-3; a possible D gene is TRBD1 (5 bases). Between the trimmed V and J ends, which lost 6 bases and 1 base, there was a span of 9 bases. Per germline, CDR1 LGHNA and CDR2 YSLEER. This CDR3 comprises 13 residues. CDR3 amino acids: CASRKTANTEAFF. For the CDR3, the DNA is TGCGCCAGCAGAAAGACAGCGAACACTGAAGCTTTCTTT.

This clone has a handful of counts. This chain links TRBV7-6 with TRBJ2-2; the D is unclear. CDR3 length equals 16 residues. Per germline, CDR1 SGHVS and CDR2 FNYEAQ. V lost 6 bases and J 1 base, leaving 15 bases between the germline ends. The CDR3 spells CASRPAEALNTGELFF. The DNA of the CDR3 is TGTGCCAGCAGGCCCGCGGAAGCCCTGAACACCGGGGAGCTGTTTTTT.

This sequence joins TRBV19 and TRBJ1-4; 10 bases are shared with TRBD1. CDR3 length: 14 amino acids. Germline CDR1 and CDR2: LNHDA and SQIVND (reference sequence). Trimming took 3 bases from V and 6 from J; bases not matched to a gene: 1. CDR3 nucleotide sequence: TGTGCCAGTAGTATCGGGACAGGGGATGAAAAACTGTTTTTT. Protein sequence: CASSIGTGDEKLFF.

The chain couples TRBV19 to TRBJ2-1, with 10 bases identical to TRBD2. The length of the CDR3 is 15 residues. Germline trimming cut 1 base from V and 10 bases from J; bases unmatched to any gene: 7. Germline CDR1 LNHDA, CDR2 SQIVND (reference sequence). The CDR3 DNA sequence: TGTGCCAGTAGTATAGGGGCTAGCGGGGGAGGCGAGCAGTTCTTC. Protein sequence: CASSIGASGGGEQFF.

The chain couples TRBV4-3 to TRBJ2-2, with 11 bases matching TRBD2. Germline V CDR1 and CDR2: LGHNA, YSLEER. The CDR3 sequence is 18 residues long. Trimming took 2 bases from V and 5 from J; bases not matched to a gene: 10. DNA for the CDR3: TGCGCCAGCAGCCAATGGGAGACTAGCGGGGCTGGGACCGGGGAGCTGTTTTTT. Translating it yields CASSQWETSGAGTGELFF.

The chain combines TRBV18 with TRBJ1-2; 8 bases fit TRBD1. With 2 bases clipped from V and 5 bases from J, the junction kept 7 bases outside the gene matches. In germline, CDR1 is KGHSH, CDR2 LQKENI. The CDR3 totals 15 residues. The CDR3 loop reads CASSPEDRVGYGYTF. DNA for the CDR3: TGTGCCAGCTCACCAGAGGACAGGGTAGGGTATGGCTACACCTTC.

The chain joins TRBV19 to TRBJ2-1, with D perhaps TRBD1 or TRBD2 (5 bases each). The CDR3 spans 16 residues. Deletions cut 3 bases from V and 1 base from J, with 13 bases between. CDR1 and CDR2 from the germline V gene are LNHDA and SQIVND (reference sequence). Here the CDR3 reads CASSMRGTKSYNEQFF. DNA of the CDR3: TGTGCCAGTAGTATGAGGGGCACGAAATCCTACAATGAGCAGTTCTTC.

The chain employs TRBV7-9 and TRBJ2-5; D is possibly TRBD1 (6 bases). Germline CDR1 reads SEHNR; CDR2 reads FQNEAQ (reference sequence). The V end lost 3 bases, the J end lost 1 base, and 15 bases lay between the germline ends. CDR3 length: 16 amino acids. The CDR3 nucleotides read TGTGCCAGCAGCTTGGGGGACACGGCCTTCCAAGAGACCCAGTACTTC. This gives the protein CASSLGDTAFQETQYF.

This clone was recorded once. This sequence joins TRBV2 and TRBJ1-1; D is uncertain. V was pared by 7 bases and J by 4 bases, with 13 bases between. The CDR3 runs 13 residues. Germline CDR1 SNHLY, CDR2 FYNNEI. The CDR3 region has the DNA TGTGCCAGCAAATCTGCGCTGAGCACTGAAGCTTTCTTT. Amino acids: CASKSALSTEAFF.

The chain combines TRBV15 with TRBJ2-5, with 7 positions matching TRBD2. The CDR3 is made up of 16 amino acids. With 3 bases clipped from V and 1 base from J, the junction kept 8 bases outside the gene matches. Germline V CDR1 and CDR2: LNHNV, YYDKDF (reference sequence). CDR3 amino acids: CATSSIPAGRQETQYF. As DNA, the CDR3 is TGTGCCACCAGCAGTATCCCAGCGGGGCGCCAAGAGACCCAGTACTTC.

There are a few counts of this clone. Other DNA sequences in the same sample also yield this CDR3. The chain combines TRBV7-8 with TRBJ1-1; D is unclear. Germline lookup yields CDR1 SGHVS and CDR2 FQNEAQ. V was trimmed by 2 bases and J by 1 base, leaving 5 bases between them. This CDR3 has 13 amino acids. The CDR3 DNA is TGTGCCAGCAGCTTATATCAGAACACTGAAGCTTTCTTT. Translating it yields CASSLYQNTEAFF.

The sample holds one count of this clone. The chain has TRBV28 and TRBJ1-1; TRBD1 matches at 7 bases. The trim removed 5 bases at V and 6 bases at J, leaving 3 bases unmatched. The CDR3 is 12 residues long. Per germline, CDR1 MDHEN and CDR2 SYDVKM. Written as DNA, the CDR3 is TGTGCCAGCAGTGAAGGGACAGCTGAAGCTTTCTTT. Its translation is CASSEGTAEAFF.

This chain connects TRBV4-1 to TRBJ2-1; 8 bases match TRBD2. CDR3 length: 15 amino acids. Germline V gene sequence: CDR1 MGHRA, CDR2 YSYEKL. Trimming at V came to 4 bases and at J to 7 bases, leaving 9 bases not matched to a gene. CDR3 sequence: CASSRAGDSQNEQFF. In DNA, the CDR3 is TGCGCCAGCAGCCGAGCGGGGGATTCTCAGAATGAGCAGTTCTTC.

V usage is TRBV11-1 and J usage is TRBJ1-2, with D uncertain. V lost 0 bases and J lost 4, with 12 bases in between. The CDR3 loop spans 15 amino acids. In germline, CDR1 is SGHAT, CDR2 FQDESV (reference sequence). The CDR3 DNA reads as TGTGCCAGCAGCTTAGCGGAAACGGCCCCCTATGGCTACACCTTC. It codes for CASSLAETAPYGYTF.

This chain uses TRBV9 with TRBJ2-5, with TRBD2 matching 10 bases. The germline CDR1 and CDR2 sequences are SGDLS and YYNGEE. V trimming: 1 base; J trimming: 1 base; junction bases outside the gene matches: 4. This CDR3 region has 16 residues. CDR3 bases: TGTGCCAGCAGCGTATCTAGCGGGGGTTTCCAAGAGACCCAGTACTTC. As protein: CASSVSSGGFQETQYF. Filled out from reference TRBV9 and TRBJ2-5, the complete variable domain reads DSGVTQTPKHLITATGQRVTLRCSPRSGDLSVYWYQQSLDQGLQFLIQYYNGEERAKGNILERFSAQQFPDLHSELNLSSLELGDSALYFCASSVSSGGFQETQYFGPGTRLLVL.